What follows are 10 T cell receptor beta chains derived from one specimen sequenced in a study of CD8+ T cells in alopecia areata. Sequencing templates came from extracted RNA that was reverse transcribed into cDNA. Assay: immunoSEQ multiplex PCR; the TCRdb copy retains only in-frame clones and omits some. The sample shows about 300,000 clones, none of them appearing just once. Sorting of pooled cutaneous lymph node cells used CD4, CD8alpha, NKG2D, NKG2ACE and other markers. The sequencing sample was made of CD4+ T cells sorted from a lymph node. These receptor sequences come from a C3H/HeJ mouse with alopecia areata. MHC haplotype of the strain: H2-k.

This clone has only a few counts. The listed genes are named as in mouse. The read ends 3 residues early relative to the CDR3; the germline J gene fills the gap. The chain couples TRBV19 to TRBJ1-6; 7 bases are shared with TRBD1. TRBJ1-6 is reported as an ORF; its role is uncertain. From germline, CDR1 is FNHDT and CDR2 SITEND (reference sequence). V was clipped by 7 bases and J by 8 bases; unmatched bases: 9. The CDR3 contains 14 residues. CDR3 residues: CASSLRGEDSPLYF. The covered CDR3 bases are TGTGCCAGCTCCCTCAGGGGGGAGGATTCGCCC.

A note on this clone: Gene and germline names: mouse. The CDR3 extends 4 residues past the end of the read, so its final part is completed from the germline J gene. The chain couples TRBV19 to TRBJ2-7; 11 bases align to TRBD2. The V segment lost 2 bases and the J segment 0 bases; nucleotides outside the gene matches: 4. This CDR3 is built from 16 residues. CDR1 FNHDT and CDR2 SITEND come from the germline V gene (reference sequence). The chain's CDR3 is CASSMDWGVLSYEQYF. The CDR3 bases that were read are TGTGCCAGCAGTATGGACTGGGGGGTCCTCTCCTAT.

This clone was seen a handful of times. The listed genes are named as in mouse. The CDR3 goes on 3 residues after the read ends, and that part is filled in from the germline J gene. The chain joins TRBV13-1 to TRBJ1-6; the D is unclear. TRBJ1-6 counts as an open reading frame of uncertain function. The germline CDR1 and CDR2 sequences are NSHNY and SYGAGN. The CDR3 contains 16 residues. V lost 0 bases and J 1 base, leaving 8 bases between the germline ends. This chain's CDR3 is CASSDARQSYNSPLYF. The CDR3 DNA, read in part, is TGTGCCAGCAGTGATGCAAGACAATCCTATAATTCGCCC.

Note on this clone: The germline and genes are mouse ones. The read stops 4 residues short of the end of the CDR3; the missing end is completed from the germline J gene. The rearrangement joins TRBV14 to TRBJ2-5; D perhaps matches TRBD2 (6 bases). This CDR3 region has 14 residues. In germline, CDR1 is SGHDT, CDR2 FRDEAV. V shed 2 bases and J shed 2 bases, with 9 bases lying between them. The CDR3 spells CASSFWDFQDTQYF. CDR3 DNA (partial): TGTGCCAGCAGTTTTTGGGACTTCCAAGAC. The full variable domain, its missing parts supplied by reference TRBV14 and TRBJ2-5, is EAGVTQSPRYAVLQEGQAVSFWCDPISGHDTLYWYQQPRDQGPQLLVYFRDEAVIDNSQLPSDRFSAVRPKGTNSTLKIQSAKQGDTATYLCASSFWDFQDTQYFGPGTRLLVL.

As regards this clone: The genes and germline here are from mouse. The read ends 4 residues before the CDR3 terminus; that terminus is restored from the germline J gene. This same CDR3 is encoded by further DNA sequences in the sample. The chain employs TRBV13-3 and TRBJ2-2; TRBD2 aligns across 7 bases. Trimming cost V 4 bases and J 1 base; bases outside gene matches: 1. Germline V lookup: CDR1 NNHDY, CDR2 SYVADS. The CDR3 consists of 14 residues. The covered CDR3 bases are TGTGCCAGCAGTCGGACTGGAAACACCGGG. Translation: CASSRTGNTG. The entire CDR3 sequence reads CASSRTGNTGQLYF.

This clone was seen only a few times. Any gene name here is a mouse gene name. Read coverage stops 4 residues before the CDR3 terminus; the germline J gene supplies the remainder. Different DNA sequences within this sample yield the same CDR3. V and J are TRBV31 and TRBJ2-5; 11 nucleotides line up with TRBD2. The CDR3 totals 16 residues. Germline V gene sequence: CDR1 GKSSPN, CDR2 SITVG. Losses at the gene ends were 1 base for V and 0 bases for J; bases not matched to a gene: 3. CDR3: CAWSPRLGGNQDTQYF. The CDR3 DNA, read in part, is TGTGCCTGGAGTCCCCGACTGGGGGGGAACCAAGAC.

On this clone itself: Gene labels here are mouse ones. CDR3 bases read: TGTGCCAGCGGTGATCCTACAGGGGATTTCTAT. Protein sequence: CASGDPTGDFY. The CDR3 in full is CASGDPTGDFYEQYF. This chain uses TRBV13-2 with TRBJ2-7; 7 nucleotides line up with TRBD1. The read ends 4 residues early relative to the CDR3; the germline J gene fills the gap. V shed 1 base and J 3 bases; nucleotides not matched to a gene: 7. The V gene's germline CDR1 is NNHNN and CDR2 SYGAGS (reference sequence). The CDR3 has 15 amino acids.

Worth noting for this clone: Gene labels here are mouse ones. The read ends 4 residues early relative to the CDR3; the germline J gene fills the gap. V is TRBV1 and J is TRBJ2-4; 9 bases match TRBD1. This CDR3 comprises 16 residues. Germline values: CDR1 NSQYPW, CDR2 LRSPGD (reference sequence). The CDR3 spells CTCSAEAQGAENTLYF. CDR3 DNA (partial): TGCACCTGCAGTGCAGAAGCACAGGGGGCGGAAAAC. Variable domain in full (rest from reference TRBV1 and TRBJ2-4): VTLLEQNPRWRLVPRGQAVNLRCILKNSQYPWMSWYQQDLQKQLQWLFTLRSPGDKEVKSLPGADYLATRVTDTELRLQVANMSQGRTLYCTCSAEAQGAENTLYFGAGTRLSVL.

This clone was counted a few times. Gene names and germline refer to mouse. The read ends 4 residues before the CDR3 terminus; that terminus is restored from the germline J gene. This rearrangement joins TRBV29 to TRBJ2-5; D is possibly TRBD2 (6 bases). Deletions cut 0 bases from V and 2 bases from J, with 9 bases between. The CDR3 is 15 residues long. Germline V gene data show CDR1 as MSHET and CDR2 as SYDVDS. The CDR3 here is CASSLSGGVQDTQYF. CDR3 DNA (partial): TGTGCTAGCAGTTTATCGGGGGGAGTCCAAGAC.

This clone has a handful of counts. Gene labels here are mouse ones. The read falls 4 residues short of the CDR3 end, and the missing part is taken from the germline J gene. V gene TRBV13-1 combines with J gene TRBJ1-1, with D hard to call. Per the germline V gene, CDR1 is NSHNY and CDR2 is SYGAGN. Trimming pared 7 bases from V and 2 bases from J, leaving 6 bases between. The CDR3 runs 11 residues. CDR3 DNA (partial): TGTGCCAGCCTCAGCAACACA. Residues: CASLSNT. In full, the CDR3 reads CASLSNTEVFF.